A selection of T cell receptor beta chains follows, all from one sample in a study of cytomegalovirus exposure and HLA in healthy donors. Assay used: immunoSEQ multiplex PCR; TCRdb lists only in-frame clones, some missing. Here the sample spans about 160,000 clones, around 80% being singletons. Material for sequencing was PBMCs. The receptors were sampled from a man aged 35 to 55 in good health and CMV-seronegative. Each CDR3 is given with its conserved first and last residue. D genes are given only for firm matches.

>TRBJ2-1|NA|TRBV6-5
CASSSDPGDEQFF
>TRBJ1-1|NA|TRBV13
CASSLGHQGSAFF
>TRBJ2-4|NA|TRBV6-1
CASSEVPTGAKNIQYF
>TRBJ1-1|NA|TRBV12-5
CASGSPGTEAFF
>TRBJ1-2|TRBD1|TRBV30
CAWRRTGGHYGYTF
>TRBJ2-2|TRBD1|TRBV4-3
CASSQGQGVSTGELFF
>TRBJ2-7|NA|TRBV2
CASSGQGIRYEQYF
>TRBJ1-1|NA|TRBV30
CAWQRGWVGTEAFF
>TRBJ2-7|NA|TRBV27
CASGETGTYEQYF
>TRBJ2-7|NA|TRBV10-1
CASSVDGLYEQYF
>TRBJ1-2|TRBD1|TRBV27
CASRLSGQGPRHGYTF
>TRBJ1-4|TRBD1|TRBV23-1
CASSQLRQGNEKLFF
>TRBJ2-3|TRBD2|TRBV29-1
CSVGRAAGTDTQYF
>TRBJ2-1|TRBD1|TRBV30
CAWSVEGAQLSTYNEQFF
>TRBJ2-1|NA|TRBV6-5
CASSETRRREQFF
>TRBJ2-1|TRBD1|TRBV7-9
CASSLAGTGAHNEQFF
>TRBJ1-2|NA|TRBV4-1
CASSQDSTAANYGYTF
>TRBJ1-6|TRBD1|TRBV30
CAWSVDRGNSPLHF
>TRBJ2-7|NA|TRBV27
CATSRGGGLGYEQYF
>TRBJ2-7|NA|TRBV27
CASSLTGYEQYF
>TRBJ2-3|NA|TRBV30
CAWTPTRERTDTQYF
>TRBJ2-2|NA|TRBV6-1
CASSEEAGRTGELFF
>TRBJ2-7|NA|TRBV5-1
CASYHPTSYEQYF
>TRBJ2-7|TRBD2|TRBV19
CASSIGGEIYPYEQYF
>TRBJ1-4|NA|TRBV9
CASSASSRTNEKLFF
>TRBJ2-7|NA|TRBV6-1
CASSPGTVSEQYF
>TRBJ1-5|NA|TRBV30
CAWSSSNQPQHF